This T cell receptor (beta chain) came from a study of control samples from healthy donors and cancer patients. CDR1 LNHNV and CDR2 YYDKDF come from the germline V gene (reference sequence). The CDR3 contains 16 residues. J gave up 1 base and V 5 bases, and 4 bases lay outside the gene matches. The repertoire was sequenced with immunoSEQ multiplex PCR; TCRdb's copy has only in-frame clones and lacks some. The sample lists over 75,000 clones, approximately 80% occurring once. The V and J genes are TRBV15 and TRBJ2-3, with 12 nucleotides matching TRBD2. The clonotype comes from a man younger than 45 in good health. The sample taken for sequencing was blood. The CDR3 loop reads CATSGRLAGGTDTQYF. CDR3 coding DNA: TGTGCCACCAGCGGTCGACTAGCGGGGGGCACAGATACGCAGTATTTT.